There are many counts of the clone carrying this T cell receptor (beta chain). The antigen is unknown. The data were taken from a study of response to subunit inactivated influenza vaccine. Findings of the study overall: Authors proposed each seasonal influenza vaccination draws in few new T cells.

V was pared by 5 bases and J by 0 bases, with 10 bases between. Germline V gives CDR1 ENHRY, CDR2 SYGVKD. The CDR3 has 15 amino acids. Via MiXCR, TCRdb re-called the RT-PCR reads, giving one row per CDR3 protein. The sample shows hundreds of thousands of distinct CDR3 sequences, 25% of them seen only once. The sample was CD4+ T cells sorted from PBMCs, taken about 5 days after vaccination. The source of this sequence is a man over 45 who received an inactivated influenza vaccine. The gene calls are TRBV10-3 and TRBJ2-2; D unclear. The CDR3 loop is CAISLDPANTGELFF. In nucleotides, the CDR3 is TGTGCCATCAGTCTGGACCCAGCGAACACCGGGGAGCTGTTTTTT.